The 18 T cell receptor beta chains reported below all come from one sample, sequenced in a study of human T cells and chemical hapten exposure. One entry per CDR3 protein results from TCRdb running MiXCR on the RACE reads. In the table there are approximately 80,000 distinct CDR3 sequences, under 15% of which are singletons. Time point denoted: patch test 3, about 24 weeks after DPC sensitization. Treatment indicated: therapeutic diphenylcyclopropenone sensitization with weekly scalp DPC. The starting material was whole blood, obtained in connection with sensitization to the hapten diphenylcyclopropenone (DPC). These receptors all come from a woman aged 50 to 60 with alopecia areata. Some clones in this sample may be carry-over from other donors' samples.

This clonotype has only a few counts. The CDR3 coding sequence is TGCAGTGCTAGAGATCTGCGGACTAGCGCGACCTACGAGCAGTACTTC. Protein sequence: CSARDLRTSATYEQYF. This rearrangement joins TRBV20-1 to TRBJ2-7; 9 nucleotides align to TRBD2. CDR3 size: 16 residues. J lost 2 bases, V lost 0 bases, and 8 bases had no gene match. In germline, CDR1 is DFQATT, CDR2 SNEGSKA (reference sequence).

This clonotype was observed a few times. V is TRBV5-1 and J is TRBJ2-5, with D possibly being TRBD1 (7 bases). Trimming took 4 bases from V and 3 from J, leaving 16 bases between them. The CDR3 totals 15 residues. Germline V CDR1 and CDR2: SGHRS, YFSETQ. For the CDR3, the DNA is TGCGCCAGCAGCCTGGAGGGGGCAGGGAAAGAGACCCAGTACTTC. Amino acid sequence: CASSLEGAGKETQYF. The full variable domain, rest sourced from reference TRBV5-1 and TRBJ2-5, is KAGVTQTPRYLIKTRGQQVTLSCSPISGHRSVSWYQQTPGQGLQFLFEYFSETQRNKGNFPGRFSGRQFSNSRSEMNVSTLELGDSALYLCASSLEGAGKETQYFGPGTRLLVL.

This clonotype turned up a few times. The chain combines TRBV4-1 with TRBJ2-1; a weak D match, TRBD2 (6 bases). The CDR3 consists of 15 residues. Trimming took 4 bases from V and 0 from J, leaving 10 bases between them. Looked up from germline, CDR1 is MGHRA and CDR2 is YSYEKL. The CDR3 DNA is TGCGCCAGCAGCCTGGGACTTGACTCCTACAATGAGCAGTTCTTC. Translated: CASSLGLDSYNEQFF.

This clonotype showed up just a few times. The V and J genes are TRBV6-5 and TRBJ2-7; maybe TRBD1 (6 bases). The CDR3 length is 12 residues. CDR1 MNHEY and CDR2 SVGAGI come from the germline V gene. Trimming took off 5 bases at V and 5 bases at J, with 10 bases between the two ends. CDR3 bases: TGTGCCAGCAGTCAAACAGGGAACGAGCAGTACTTC. Amino acid sequence: CASSQTGNEQYF.

This clonotype occurred a few times. The V call is TRBV20-1, the J call TRBJ2-1; D may be TRBD2 (5 bases). Trimming pared 0 bases from V and 2 bases from J, leaving 17 bases between. Germline CDR1 is DFQATT and CDR2 is SNEGSKA (reference sequence). This CDR3 contains 17 residues. The CDR3 DNA is TGCAGTGCTAGAGATCGACTCAAGCGGCCGACCTACAATGAGCAGTTCTTC. Protein sequence: CSARDRLKRPTYNEQFF.

This clonotype was counted many times. The rearrangement uses TRBV6-6 and TRBJ1-2; D might be TRBD1 (6 bases). This CDR3 has 14 residues. Trimming took 5 bases from V and 4 from J, leaving 14 bases between them. CDR1 MNHNY and CDR2 SVGAGI come from the germline V gene (reference sequence). The CDR3 DNA reads TGTGCCAGCAGTACCGACAGGCCGCTCTATGGCTACACCTTC. Translation: CASSTDRPLYGYTF.

This clonotype has a handful of counts. V gene TRBV15 combines with J gene TRBJ1-6, with D maybe TRBD1 (5 bases). V lost 6 bases and J 9 bases, leaving 18 bases between the germline ends. Germline CDR1 reads LNHNV; CDR2 reads YYDKDF (reference sequence). The CDR3 has 15 amino acids. CDR3 sequence: CATRGPGPAGSPLHF. DNA for the CDR3: TGTGCCACCAGGGGACCGGGACCTGCTGGTTCACCCCTCCACTTT.

The sample holds many counts of this clonotype. The junction departs from the called germline gene at one end, perhaps through a read error. CDR3 nucleotides: TGTGCCAGCCACCTCTCGAGAGCGGGAGATGACAATGGGCAGTTCTTC. It yields the protein CASHLSRAGDDNGQFF. The chain links TRBV28 to TRBJ2-1; 8 positions match TRBD2. Germline V gene sequence: CDR1 MDHEN, CDR2 SYDVKM. The CDR3 is 16 residues long. Supplemented by reference TRBV28 and TRBJ2-1, the full variable domain reads DVKVTQSSRYLVKRTGEKVFLECVQDMDHENMFWYRQDPGLGLRLIYFSYDVKMKEKGDIPEGYSVSREKKERFSLILESASTNQTSMYLCASHLSRAGDDNGQFFGPGTRLTVL.

This clonotype was recorded at least ten times. The chain combines TRBV18 with TRBJ2-1; D possibly matches TRBD1 or TRBD2 (5 bases each). V gave up 4 bases and J gave up 10 bases, with 14 bases separating them. In germline, CDR1 is KGHSH, CDR2 LQKENI. CDR3 length equals 13 residues. As DNA, the CDR3 is TGTGCCAGCTCACGCCGGGACGGCGGGGAGCAGTTCTTC. Translating it yields CASSRRDGGEQFF.

The chain employs TRBV18 and TRBJ1-4, with D possibly being TRBD1 (5 bases). Trimming removed 5 bases at V and 0 bases at J, with 10 bases between. In germline, CDR1 is KGHSH, CDR2 LQKENI. The CDR3 has 15 amino acids. The DNA for the CDR3 is TGTGCCAGCTCATTAACAGGCGCAACTAATGAAAAACTGTTTTTT. This sequence encodes CASSLTGATNEKLFF.

This clonotype was counted ten times or more. The chain links TRBV18 to TRBJ2-7; 9 positions match TRBD2. This CDR3 is 15 amino acids long. V lost 1 base to trimming and J lost 7 bases; unmatched junction nucleotides: 8. Germline CDR1 and CDR2: KGHSH and LQKENI. The CDR3 protein is CASSPLNGLAGEQYF. The CDR3 nucleotides are TGTGCCAGCTCACCACTTAATGGGCTAGCGGGAGAGCAGTACTTC.

This clonotype was counted only a few times. The rearrangement links TRBV11-2 to TRBJ2-7; 9 nucleotides line up with TRBD1. The trim removed 3 bases at V and 5 bases at J, leaving 14 bases unmatched. Germline values: CDR1 SGHAT, CDR2 FQNNGV. CDR3 length: 17 residues. The CDR3 protein is CASSFSRRRDRADEQYF. The DNA for the CDR3 is TGTGCCAGCAGCTTTTCCCGGCGCCGGGACAGGGCCGACGAGCAGTACTTC. The full variable domain, completed using reference TRBV11-2 and TRBJ2-7, is EAGVAQSPRYKIIEKRQSVAFWCNPISGHATLYWYQQILGQGPKLLIQFQNNGVVDDSQLPKDRFSAERLKGVDSTLKIQPAKLEDSAVYLCASSFSRRRDRADEQYFGPGTRLTVT.

In its sample, this clonotype was seen a few times. The chain carries TRBV20-1 and TRBJ2-7, with TRBD1 as a possible D gene (6 bases). Trimming stripped 6 bases from V and 2 bases from J, with 14 bases between. Germline V gene lookup returns CDR1 DFQATT and CDR2 SNEGSKA (reference sequence). The CDR3 extends over 13 amino acids. This CDR3 is CSAYRDGPYEQYF. DNA of the CDR3: TGCAGTGCATACAGGGACGGGCCCTACGAGCAGTACTTC.

The V gene is TRBV20-1, the J gene TRBJ2-1; 7 bases are a match to TRBD2. Germline V gene data show CDR1 as DFQATT and CDR2 as SNEGSKA (reference sequence). The CDR3 length is 16 residues. V was pared by 0 bases and J by 1 base, with 6 bases of the junction left unmatched. The CDR3 loop reads CSARDAQRGSYNEQFF. The DNA of the CDR3 is TGCAGTGCTAGAGATGCCCAGCGGGGATCCTACAATGAGCAGTTCTTC.

There are a few counts of this clonotype. CDR3 protein: CSARDGDRGAFF. As DNA, the CDR3 is TGCAGTGCTAGAGACGGGGACAGAGGAGCTTTCTTT. The chain is built from TRBV20-1 and TRBJ1-1; 7 bases line up with TRBD1. V lost 0 bases to trimming and J lost 10 bases; unmatched junction nucleotides: 5. CDR1 and CDR2 from the germline V gene are DFQATT and SNEGSKA (reference sequence). The CDR3 is made up of 12 amino acids.

This clonotype was found a few times. The rearrangement uses TRBV19 and TRBJ2-3, with D maybe TRBD1 (5 bases). The germline V and J ends were trimmed by 7 bases and 3 bases, with 14 bases remaining between them. The CDR3 loop spans 14 amino acids. Germline V gene lookup returns CDR1 LNHDA and CDR2 SQIVND (reference sequence). The CDR3 spells CASKQQGRTDTQYF. The CDR3 DNA is TGTGCCAGTAAGCAGCAGGGAAGGACAGATACGCAGTATTTT.

This clonotype was seen a few times. The genes are TRBV29-1 and TRBJ2-1; D perhaps matches TRBD1 (6 bases). CDR1 is SQVTM, CDR2 ANQGSEA, per germline. V lost 6 bases, J lost 7 bases, and 13 bases lay in between. The CDR3 is 12 amino acids. In DNA form, the CDR3 reads TGCAGCGTGTTTTACAGGGAGAATGAGCAGTTCTTC. Amino acid sequence: CSVFYRENEQFF.

This clonotype was detected many times. This rearrangement joins TRBV20-1 to TRBJ1-5; D is unresolved. CDR1 and CDR2 (germline): DFQATT, SNEGSKA (reference sequence). CDR3 length: 15 residues. Trimming removed 0 bases from V and 3 bases from J, with 12 bases in between. The CDR3 DNA sequence: TGCAGTGCTAGAGAGAAGGTCGCGTACAATCAGCCCCAGCATTTT. Its translation is CSAREKVAYNQPQHF.